One and the same sample provided the 13 T cell receptor gamma chains below, sequenced in a study of gamma-delta T cells after stem cell transplantation. TCRdb redid the clone calls on the RT-PCR reads with CATT. The sample has approximately 300 gamma-chain clones, roughly 13% seen once. Material for sequencing was gamma-delta T cells. Source of these receptors: a human donor. It is not recorded whose cells these are; they may come from a transplant donor.

This clone is labeled as large (0.1 to 1%). The sample contains more than one DNA sequence encoding this CDR3. This chain connects TRGV9 to TRGJP. In germline, CDR1 is GITISATS, CDR2 ISYDGTV (reference sequence). The V and J ends lost 2 bases and 4 bases, in that order; junction bases with no gene match: 5. The CDR3 is 17 amino acids. DNA for the CDR3: TGTGCCTTGTGGGAGGCCACCCAAGAGTTGGGCAAAAAAATCAAGGTATTT. Translated, it gives CALWEATQELGKKIKVF.

Within the sample, this clone is hyperexpanded (1% or more). The sample contains more than one DNA sequence encoding this CDR3. The chain carries TRGV9 and TRGJP. This CDR3 region has 16 residues. With V trimmed by 0 bases and J by 7 bases, 3 bases remained unmatched. The germline V gene encodes CDR1 GITISATS and CDR2 ISYDGTV (reference sequence). CDR3 loop: CALWEVLELGKKIKVF. In nucleotides, the CDR3 is TGTGCCTTGTGGGAGGTGTTGGAGTTGGGCAAAAAAATCAAGGTATTT.

Concerning this clone itself: This sample also contains other DNA sequences that code for the same CDR3. The rearrangement links TRGV9 to TRGJP. From germline, CDR1 is GITISATS and CDR2 ISYDGTV (reference sequence). This CDR3 is 16 amino acids long. V dropped 0 bases and J dropped 6; count of bases not matched to a gene: 2. The CDR3 coding sequence is TGTGCCTTGTGGGAGGTGAGAGAGTTGGGCAAAAAAATCAAGGTATTT. This translates into CALWEVRELGKKIKVF.

On this clone itself: The protein TCRdb lists belongs to a much larger clone and differs from this DNA's translation at residue 9, which points to a read error; the protein shown is made from the DNA. V gene TRGV9 combines with J gene TRGJP. This CDR3 is built from 16 residues. CDR1 and CDR2 from the germline V gene are GITISATS and ISYDGTV (reference sequence). CDR3 DNA: TGTGCCTTGTGGGGGAACCAAGAGTGGGGCAAAAAAATCAAGGTATTT. Translation: CALWGNQEWGKKIKVF.

The genes are TRGV2 and TRGJ1 or TRGJ2. V lost 9 bases to trimming and J lost 5 bases; unmatched junction nucleotides: 4. From germline, CDR1 is EGSNGY and CDR2 YDSYNSKV. The CDR3 is made up of 10 amino acids. For the CDR3, the DNA is TGTGCCACCATAAATTATAAGAAACTCTTT. Encoded protein: CATINYKKLF.

Regarding this clone: The TCRdb record carries a much larger clone's protein, which differs from this DNA's translation at residue 10; a read error is the likely cause, and the protein listed here is the DNA translation. This chain connects TRGV3 to TRGJ1 or TRGJ2. The length of the CDR3 is 12 residues. Looked up from germline, CDR1 is VTNTFY and CDR2 is YDVSTARD (reference sequence). Here the CDR3 DNA reads TGTGCCACCTGGGACAGGTATTATAAGGAACTCTTT. It translates to CATWDRYYKELF.

This clone was seen only a few times. At one end, the junction sequence differs from germline, possibly due to a read error. The genes are TRGV9 and TRGJP. In germline, CDR1 is GITISATS, CDR2 ISYDGTV (reference sequence). CDR3 length: 16 amino acids. The DNA of the CDR3 is TGTACCTTGTGGGGGGTGCAAGAGTTGGGCAAAAAAATCAAGGTATTT. It translates to CTLWGVQELGKKIKVF.

Notes on this clone: One base away lies a much larger clone, so this may be a sequencing read error. The identical CDR3 is also encoded by other nucleotide sequences in the sample. The chain combines TRGV8 with TRGJP1. This CDR3 is built from 13 residues. The germline gives CDR1 VENAVY, CDR2 YDSYNSRV. The CDR3 DNA is TGTGCTACCTGGATTACCACTGGTTGGTTCAAGATATTT. Translation gives CATWITTGWFKIF.

On this clone itself: A read error may account for a junction end that differs from germline. The rearrangement links TRGV4 to TRGJP1. CDR3 size: 14 residues. Per the germline V gene, CDR1 is EGSTGY and CDR2 is YDSYTSSV. As DNA, the CDR3 is TGTGCCGCCTGGGAATATACCACTGGTTGGCTCAAGATATTT. It is translated as CAAWEYTTGWLKIF.

Judged by abundance, this clone is large. The CDR3 spells CATWDRVEKLF. CDR3 bases: TGTGCCACCTGGGATAGAGTCGAGAAACTCTTT. The gene calls are TRGV8 and TRGJ1 or TRGJ2. From germline, CDR1 is VENAVY and CDR2 YDSYNSRV. The CDR3 totals 11 residues. V shed 1 base, J shed 11 bases, and the junction held 5 bases outside the gene matches.

Note on this clone: The junction differs from germline at one of its ends, possibly a read error. This rearrangement joins TRGV5 to TRGJ1 or TRGJ2. This CDR3 has 11 amino acids. Germline lookup yields CDR1 VINAFY and CDR2 YDVSNSKD. CDR3 protein: CANWVGYKKLF. CDR3 coding DNA: TGTGCCAACTGGGTTGGCTATAAGAAACTCTTT.

The chain recombines TRGV4 with TRGJ1 or TRGJ2. Losses at the gene ends were 2 bases for V and 6 bases for J; bases not matched to a gene: 7. The CDR3 is 13 residues long. Per the germline V gene, CDR1 is EGSTGY and CDR2 is YDSYTSSV. The CDR3 spells CATWDVGGYKKLF. CDR3 nucleotide sequence: TGTGCCACCTGGGATGTGGGGGGTTATAAGAAACTCTTT.

On this clone: This may stem from a read error, because a much larger clone lies one nucleotide away. Other DNA sequences within the sample encode an identical CDR3. The rearrangement uses TRGV3 and TRGJ1 or TRGJ2. This CDR3 has 15 residues. Germline values: CDR1 VTNTFY, CDR2 YDVSTARD (reference sequence). V lost 0 bases and J lost 4; bases outside the gene matches: 9. This CDR3 is CATWDRPMNYYKKLF. For the CDR3, the DNA is TGTGCCACCTGGGACAGGCCTATGAACTATTATAAGAAACTCTTT.